This T cell receptor (beta chain) is drawn from a study of early T cells in non-severe SARS-CoV-2 infection. Study information: Sequenced material consisted of bulk RNA (from unsorted whole blood), and chains were unpaired.

As regards this clonotype: The antigen remains unidentified.

The study, taken as a whole, reports: There was a bias toward anti-spike CD8 responses in VDJdb matching, which missed private and CD4 specificities.

Unique molecular identifiers were attached to individual cDNA molecules. TCRdb processed the 5' RACE reads anew with MiXCR; each CDR3 protein has one entry. The sample lists almost 45,000 distinct CDR3 sequences, around 6% occurring once. The receptor's source is an adult who was a healthcare worker with PCR-confirmed SARS-CoV-2 infection or an uninfected control (not recorded which). The source material was whole blood.

In nucleotides, the CDR3 is TGCAGTGCTAGTGCCGGAATTAATAGCAATCAGCCCCAGCATTTT. It encodes CSASAGINSNQPQHF. The V call is TRBV20-1, the J call TRBJ1-5; D not certain. The V end was cut by 3 bases, the J end by 0 bases, with 12 bases between. Germline V gene data show CDR1 as DFQATT and CDR2 as SNEGSKA (reference sequence). CDR3 length equals 15 residues.